The 30 T cell receptor beta chains below come from one sample, sequenced in a study of cytomegalovirus exposure and HLA in healthy donors (dated by TCRdb to about 2017). The library was made by the immunoSEQ multiplex PCR assay. A mixture of 60 forward primers for TCR Vbeta segments and 13 reverse primers for TCR Jbeta segments was used in the multiplex PCR. Held by TCRdb, this immuneACCESS table contains in-frame sequences only and omits some clones. Under half of the omission traces to an unresolved V gene where checked; the cause of the rest is unknown. The sample includes over 150,000 clones, with roughly four fifths observed a single time. Around 13% of the sample is held by the ten biggest clonotypes. The sequenced sample consisted of PBMCs. The source of these receptors is a woman aged 45-65 years in good health and CMV-seronegative.

The CDR3 region is CASSDAGSTGGMGEQYF. CDR3 nucleotides: TGCGCCAGCAGCGACGCAGGATCAACAGGGGGTATGGGTGAGCAGTACTTC. V and J are TRBV10-1 and TRBJ2-7; 8 bases agree with TRBD1. This CDR3 region has 17 residues. CDR1 WNHNN and CDR2 SYGVQD come from the germline V gene (reference sequence). Unmatched junction bases numbered 20, after V lost 6 bases and J lost 7 bases.

This clone was observed a single time. The chain carries TRBV11-2 and TRBJ1-3; 9 bases fit TRBD1. Germline-derived CDR1 and CDR2 are SGHAT and FQNNGV. With V trimmed by 3 bases and J by 2 bases, 2 bases remained unmatched. This CDR3 comprises 15 residues. This CDR3 is CASSFWDRAGNTIYF. CDR3 nucleotide sequence: TGTGCCAGCAGCTTTTGGGACAGGGCTGGAAACACCATATATTTT.

The J gene is TRBJ2-2, the V gene TRBV9; D not resolved. The CDR3 contains 16 residues. Germline-derived CDR1 and CDR2 are SGDLS and YYNGEE. V lost 1 base and J 0 bases, leaving 10 bases between the germline ends. CDR3 loop: CASSVKKGANTGELFF. CDR3 nucleotide sequence: TGTGCCAGCAGCGTAAAAAAAGGAGCGAACACCGGGGAGCTGTTTTTT.

The genes are TRBV28 and TRBJ2-7; D possibly corresponds to TRBD2 (5 bases). Germline V lookup: CDR1 MDHEN, CDR2 SYDVKM. The V and J ends lost 3 bases and 2 bases respectively, with 11 bases between them. The CDR3 contains 14 residues. CDR3: CASSFLGVPYEQYF. The CDR3 bases are TGTGCCAGCAGTTTTTTGGGAGTACCCTACGAGCAGTACTTC.

The chain couples TRBV9 to TRBJ2-4; TRBD1 matches at 7 bases. Trimming at V came to 4 bases and at J to 7 bases, leaving 14 bases not matched to a gene. Germline CDR1 and CDR2: SGDLS and YYNGEE. CDR3 length: 16 amino acids. The CDR3 spells CASSPQQGRSTNIQYF. DNA for the CDR3: TGTGCCAGCAGCCCCCAACAGGGGAGAAGTACGAACATTCAGTACTTC.

This sequence joins TRBV19 and TRBJ1-4; TRBD1 is a possible D gene (5 bases). Trimming pared 5 bases from V and 4 bases from J, leaving 20 bases between. The CDR3 length is 17 residues. Germline CDR1 and CDR2: LNHDA and SQIVND (reference sequence). The CDR3 region is CASSGRGTHSFNEKLFF. The DNA for the CDR3 is TGTGCCAGTAGTGGACGGGGGACGCACTCCTTTAATGAAAAACTGTTTTTT. The variable domain in full, completed from reference TRBV19 and TRBJ1-4, reads DGGITQSPKYLFRKEGQNVTLSCEQNLNHDAMYWYRQDPGQGLRLIYYSQIVNDFQKGDIAEGYSVSREKKESFPLTVTSAQKNPTAFYLCASSGRGTHSFNEKLFFGSGTQLSVL.

This clone showed up just a few times. The chain carries TRBV28 and TRBJ2-5, with TRBD2 matching 7 bases. Losses at the gene ends were 8 bases for V and 4 bases for J; bases not matched to a gene: 7. This CDR3 region has 13 residues. CDR1 is MDHEN and CDR2 is SYDVKM in the germline V gene. CDR3: CASGGGTGETQYF. CDR3 bases: TGTGCCAGCGGGGGGGGGACTGGAGAGACCCAGTACTTC.

This clone was counted between two and nine times. This chain uses TRBV4-3 with TRBJ1-3; D remains unclear. With 3 bases removed from V and 2 bases from J, the gap between germline ends came to 5 bases. Germline CDR1 and CDR2: LGHNA and YSLEER. The CDR3 runs to 13 residues. CDR3 loop: CASSQGAGNTIYF. The CDR3 nucleotides are TGCGCCAGCAGCCAGGGAGCTGGAAACACCATATATTTT.

The chain is built from TRBV18 and TRBJ2-5, with TRBD2 as a possible D gene (7 bases). The germline V and J ends were trimmed by 6 bases and 5 bases, with 19 bases remaining between them. The germline V gene has CDR1 KGHSH and CDR2 LQKENI. The CDR3 extends over 15 amino acids. The CDR3 DNA reads as TGTGCCAGCTCCTCCAATGGGGGGGCAGAGGAGACCCAGTACTTC. It specifies CASSSNGGAEETQYF.

V and J are TRBV7-9 and TRBJ2-7; 12 bases line up with TRBD1. Germline CDR1 SEHNR, CDR2 FQNEAQ (reference sequence). The CDR3 is made up of 14 amino acids. The V segment lost 5 bases and the J segment 6 bases; nucleotides outside the gene matches: 5. The CDR3 sequence: CASSLGDRGREQYF. The CDR3 bases are TGTGCCAGCAGCCTGGGGGACAGGGGGCGCGAGCAGTACTTC.

The chain uses TRBV12-1 and TRBJ2-1; TRBD2 is taken as the D call from the table, unchecked against the DNA. TRBV12-1 is described as a pseudogene. The CDR3 consists of 15 residues. The CDR3 nucleotides are TGTGCCAGTACCGACCAGCGGGGCGCCTACAATGAGCAGTTCTTC. Its protein is CASTDQRGAYNEQFF.

The V call is TRBV5-4, the J call TRBJ2-7; 12 bases fit TRBD2. With 4 bases clipped from V and 6 bases from J, the junction kept 2 bases outside the gene matches. This CDR3 spans 13 amino acids. Germline V gene data show CDR1 as SGHNT and CDR2 as YYREEE (reference sequence). The CDR3 spells CASSQLAGGEQYF. Written as DNA, the CDR3 is TGTGCCAGCAGCCAACTAGCGGGAGGCGAGCAGTACTTC.

The CDR3 sequence: CAISESSLAGGFITDTQYF. CDR3 nucleotides: TGTGCCATCAGTGAGTCGTCACTAGCGGGGGGGTTCATCACAGATACGCAGTATTTT. V gene TRBV10-3 combines with J gene TRBJ2-3; TRBD2 matches 13 bases. Germline-derived CDR1 and CDR2 are ENHRY and SYGVKD. CDR3 length: 19 amino acids. Trimming cost V 0 bases and J 2 bases; bases outside gene matches: 8.

This chain uses TRBV20-1 with TRBJ1-2; D remains unclear. Trimming shortened V by 5 bases and J by 8 bases, and 6 bases separated the two germline ends. This CDR3 is 9 amino acids long. Germline V gene data show CDR1 as DFQATT and CDR2 as SNEGSKA (reference sequence). CDR3 region: CSALEGYTF. DNA of the CDR3: TGCAGTGCTTTAGAAGGCTACACCTTC.

This clone was seen a few times. This chain joins TRBV18 and TRBJ2-1; a possible D gene is TRBD1 (6 bases). Germline CDR1 reads KGHSH; CDR2 reads LQKENI. The CDR3 contains 14 residues. Trimming took 3 bases from V and 4 from J, leaving 10 bases between them. The CDR3, as DNA: TGTGCCAGCTCACCGAGGACAGAATACAATGAGCAGTTCTTC. Its translation is CASSPRTEYNEQFF.

The chain couples TRBV6-1 to TRBJ2-7, with a tentative D call TRBD2 (6 bases). Per germline, CDR1 MNHNS and CDR2 SASEGT. The CDR3 length is 13 residues. The V and J ends lost 6 bases and 1 base respectively, with 10 bases between them. CDR3 DNA: TGTGCCAGCAGCCCCGGGGGTTCCTACGAGCAGTACTTC. The encoded protein is CASSPGGSYEQYF.

The V and J genes are TRBV11-3 and TRBJ2-5; D gene uncertain. The CDR3 is made up of 15 amino acids. The germline V and J ends were trimmed by 0 bases and 2 bases, with 10 bases remaining between them. Germline-derived CDR1 and CDR2 are SGHNT and YENEEA. CDR3 loop: CASSLDGTVQETQYF. The DNA of the CDR3 is TGTGCCAGCAGCTTAGATGGTACAGTTCAAGAGACCCAGTACTTC.

CDR3 bases: TGTGCCACCAGCAGAGATCGTGGCATTAACACTGAAGCTTTCTTT. Its translation is CATSRDRGINTEAFF. The V gene is TRBV15, the J gene TRBJ1-1; D unresolved. Trimming stripped 0 bases from V and 2 bases from J, with 10 bases between. Germline-derived CDR1 and CDR2 are LNHNV and YYDKDF (reference sequence). This CDR3 is 15 amino acids long.

The chain is built from TRBV27 and TRBJ2-7; 8 nucleotides match TRBD2. CDR1 and CDR2 from the germline V gene are MNHEY and SMNVEV (reference sequence). Unmatched junction bases numbered 8, after V lost 8 bases and J lost 2 bases. The CDR3 contains 14 residues. The CDR3 nucleotides read TGTGCCAGCGTCCCGGGGACTAGACCCTACGAGCAGTACTTC. It encodes CASVPGTRPYEQYF.

The rearrangement joins TRBV5-4 to TRBJ2-1; tentatively, D is TRBD2 (6 bases). Trimming stripped 4 bases from V and 7 bases from J, with 18 bases between. The CDR3 sequence is 15 residues long. The germline gives CDR1 SGHNT, CDR2 YYREEE (reference sequence). The CDR3 here is CASSLTSNLRNEQFF. The CDR3 region has the DNA TGTGCCAGCAGCCTGACTAGTAATTTAAGAAATGAGCAGTTCTTC.

The chain is built from TRBV7-5 and TRBJ2-7; the D segment call TRBD1 is taken from the table without a DNA check. TRBV7-5 is classified as a pseudogene. This CDR3 has 15 amino acids. The CDR3 region is CARSRSDRGSYEQYF. Here the CDR3 DNA reads TGTGCCAGAAGCCGATCTGACAGGGGTTCCTACGAGCAGTACTTC.

V gene TRBV27 combines with J gene TRBJ2-3; D call uncertain. The CDR3 contains 17 residues. V lost 3 bases and J lost 0, with 16 bases in between. Germline loops: CDR1 MNHEY, CDR2 SMNVEV (reference sequence). The CDR3 DNA reads as TGTGCCAGCAGTTTGGTAAAGGCTGACTTTAGCACAGATACGCAGTATTTT. Its translation is CASSLVKADFSTDTQYF.

The rearrangement uses TRBV2 and TRBJ2-2; D perhaps matches TRBD2 (5 bases). V lost 6 bases and J lost 5, with 16 bases in between. CDR1 SNHLY and CDR2 FYNNEI come from the germline V gene. The CDR3 runs to 15 residues. CDR3 residues: CASRPLVTITGELFF. The CDR3 DNA reads as TGTGCCAGCAGACCTCTTGTGACTATAACCGGGGAGCTGTTTTTT.

This chain links TRBV2 with TRBJ2-7, with no clear D. The V end lost 4 bases, the J end lost 6 bases, and 10 bases lay between the germline ends. The CDR3 totals 12 residues. Germline V gene lookup returns CDR1 SNHLY and CDR2 FYNNEI. The CDR3 DNA follows: TGTGCCAGCAGTGGCGATACCCGCGAGCAGTACTTC. This sequence encodes CASSGDTREQYF.

This chain uses TRBV5-5 with TRBJ1-3, with TRBD1 identical over 7 bases. CDR1 SGHKS and CDR2 YYEKEE come from the germline V gene (reference sequence). The V gene end was trimmed by 5 bases and the J gene end by 0 bases; junction bases not matched to a gene: 8. The CDR3 is 16 amino acids. The chain's CDR3 is CASRQPGQFSGNTIYF. The CDR3 DNA sequence: TGTGCCAGCAGACAACCGGGACAGTTCTCTGGAAACACCATATATTTT. Based on the CDR3 plus reference TRBV5-5 and TRBJ1-3, the full variable domain is DAGVTQSPTHLIKTRGQQVTLRCSPISGHKSVSWYQQVLGQGPQFIFQYYEKEERGRGNFPDRFSARQFPNYSSELNVNALLLGDSALYLCASRQPGQFSGNTIYFGEGSWLTVV.

This clone was seen a single time. This sequence joins TRBV6-5 and TRBJ2-3, with a possible D match to TRBD2 (5 bases). CDR3 length: 14 amino acids. Trimming shortened V by 4 bases and J by 9 bases, and 17 bases separated the two germline ends. Germline V lookup: CDR1 MNHEY, CDR2 SVGAGI. CDR3 nucleotides: TGTGCCAGCAGTTTTTCCAGCGGTGGCGACACGCAGTATTTT. Its translation: CASSFSSGGDTQYF.

J is TRBJ2-2 and V is TRBV7-9; TRBD1 matches at 7 bases. Germline CDR1 reads SEHNR; CDR2 reads FQNEAQ (reference sequence). This CDR3 region has 15 residues. V was pared by 6 bases and J by 7 bases, with 11 bases of the junction left unmatched. The CDR3 here is CASSILTGLGGELFF. The CDR3 DNA sequence: TGTGCCAGCAGTATATTGACAGGGTTAGGCGGGGAGCTGTTTTTT.

A word on this clone: This sample includes further DNA sequences coding for the same CDR3. This chain uses TRBV9 with TRBJ1-1, with D possibly TRBD1 on 5 matching bases. Looked up from germline, CDR1 is SGDLS and CDR2 is YYNGEE. This CDR3 region has 14 residues. The germline V and J ends were trimmed by 3 bases and 3 bases, with 12 bases remaining between them. The CDR3 loop is CASSATQGYTEAFF. The CDR3 DNA follows: TGTGCCAGCAGCGCCACGCAGGGTTACACTGAAGCTTTCTTT.

This clone turned up a few times. The chain links TRBV5-1 to TRBJ1-5; D call uncertain. Germline V gene lookup returns CDR1 SGHRS and CDR2 YFSETQ. V was trimmed by 0 bases and J by 4 bases, leaving 11 bases between them. CDR3 length: 15 residues. The CDR3 DNA reads TGCGCCAGCAGCTTGGGTTTAGCGGAGAATCAGCCCCAGCATTTT. Its protein is CASSLGLAENQPQHF.

The chain employs TRBV11-2 and TRBJ2-7; 13 bases fit TRBD2. This CDR3 has 19 residues. The germline gives CDR1 SGHAT, CDR2 FQNNGV. V lost 6 bases to trimming and J lost 0 bases; unmatched junction nucleotides: 14. The chain's CDR3 is CASSFAPGLAGRHSYEQYF. CDR3 nucleotide sequence: TGTGCCAGCAGTTTTGCCCCGGGACTAGCGGGGCGACACTCCTACGAGCAGTACTTC.